One and the same sample provided the 32 T cell receptor beta chains below, sequenced in a study of esophageal squamous cell carcinoma under preoperative chemotherapy. Time point noted: before preoperative PTX-NDP chemotherapy. TCRdb reprocessed the PCR reads with MiXCR, giving one entry per CDR3 protein. The table lists approximately 12,000 distinct CDR3 sequences, roughly 50% of them singletons, with roughly a sixth in the top ten. The specimen was obtained from a patient given preoperative chemotherapy. The receptors come from a human donor with esophageal squamous cell carcinoma. The donor label of this sample is uncertain.

This clonotype was seen more than once but under ten times. This rearrangement joins TRBV27 to TRBJ2-4, with TRBD2 identical over 9 bases. The J call may be incorrect, as the DNA end agrees better with TRBJ2-5. The length of the CDR3 is 14 residues. Germline values: CDR1 MNHEY, CDR2 SMNVEV (reference sequence). CDR3: CASSMLAGVETQYF. The CDR3 nucleotides read TGTGCCAGCAGTATGTTAGCGGGAGTAGAGACCCAGTACTTC.

This clonotype was found once. The genes are TRBV6-1 and TRBJ2-2; 7 nucleotides line up with TRBD1. V shed 6 bases, J shed 16 bases, and the junction held 20 bases outside the gene matches. Germline CDR1 and CDR2: MNHNS and SASEGT. CDR3 length: 15 residues. The CDR3 region is CASSHGQANTGAQFF. In DNA form, the CDR3 reads TGTGCCAGCAGCCACGGACAGGCGAACACAGGGGCGCAGTTTTTT.

This clonotype has a count of ten or more. This chain connects TRBV6-1 to TRBJ2-1; the match to TRBD2 covers 13 bases. Germline CDR1 MNHNS, CDR2 SASEGT. V gave up 7 bases and J gave up 5 bases; unmatched junction bases: 8. The CDR3 is 16 amino acids. The CDR3 sequence is CASTRTSGGYDNEQFF. In DNA form, the CDR3 reads TGTGCCAGCACTCGGACTAGCGGGGGATATGACAATGAGCAGTTCTTC.

This clonotype is deemed medium-sized (0.01 to 0.1%). The genes are TRBV7-2 and TRBJ2-1; D may be TRBD2 (6 bases). Gene TRBJ2-7 matches the end of the DNA better, so the J call may be wrong. Germline V gene sequence: CDR1 SGHTA, CDR2 FQGNSA. This CDR3 has 16 residues. CDR3: CASSTTEDSGSYEQYF. The CDR3 bases are TGTGCCAGCAGCACCACGGAAGATAGCGGCTCCTACGAGCAGTACTTC.

This clonotype appeared a single time. This rearrangement joins TRBV6-1 to TRBJ2-3; 11 nucleotides line up with TRBD1. V lost 7 bases to trimming and J lost 3 bases; unmatched junction nucleotides: 9. Per germline, CDR1 MNHNS and CDR2 SASEGT. CDR3 length: 16 residues. This CDR3 reads CASTTIGTGGTDTQYF. The CDR3 nucleotides read TGTGCCAGCACCACCATCGGGACAGGGGGTACAGATACGCAGTATTTT.

The chain carries TRBV3-1 and TRBJ2-4; TRBD2 matches 9 bases. This CDR3 is 14 amino acids long. Germline V gives CDR1 LGHDT, CDR2 YNNKEL (reference sequence). Trimming cost V 2 bases and J 7 bases; bases outside gene matches: 3. In DNA, the CDR3 is TGTGCCAGCAGCCAACGACTAGCGGTGAACATTCAGTACTTC. Residues: CASSQRLAVNIQYF.

This clonotype was counted a few times. The CDR3 is CASSFGQGGETQYF. CDR3 bases: TGTGCCAGCAGCTTCGGACAGGGTGGGGAGACCCAGTACTTC. V and J are TRBV11-3 and TRBJ2-5; 8 bases fit TRBD1. The junction had 5 bases not matched to a gene; V was cut back by 3 bases and J by 5 bases. This CDR3 region has 14 residues. The germline V gene has CDR1 SGHNT and CDR2 YENEEA.

On this clonotype itself: Here the CDR3 omits its conserved ending phenylalanine or tryptophan, so a read error is the likely source. The DNA is left out, because the CDR3 cannot be placed on it with certainty; the CDR3 is given as TCRdb lists it. This sequence joins TRBV6-5 and TRBJ2-4; the table names TRBD1, a call not compared with the DNA. Both ends counted, the CDR3 spans 10 residues. Germline values: CDR1 MNHEY, CDR2 SVGAGI. CDR3 amino acids: CASSYASRDR.

This clonotype rates as medium-sized. This chain connects TRBV6-1 to TRBJ2-1; 7 nucleotides match TRBD1. The end of the DNA aligns better with TRBJ2-7, so the J call may be wrong. The V gene's germline CDR1 is MNHNS and CDR2 SASEGT. This CDR3 is 14 amino acids long. The CDR3 sequence: CASTHQGVGYEQYF. The CDR3 coding sequence is TGTGCCAGCACCCACCAGGGGGTCGGTTACGAGCAGTACTTC.

Turning to this clonotype: The germline gene is not matched at one end of the junction; a read error may be the cause. The chain combines TRBV6-1 with TRBJ2-3; D is unclear. Germline lookup yields CDR1 MNHNS and CDR2 SASEGT. This CDR3 contains 12 residues. The CDR3 region is CASWASTDEQFF. The CDR3 bases are TGTGCCAGCTGGGCGAGCACAGATGAGCAGTTCTTT.

This clonotype is large in the sample. This rearrangement joins TRBV6-1 to TRBJ2-1; D possibly uses TRBD1 or TRBD2 (5 bases each). The germline CDR1 and CDR2 sequences are MNHNS and SASEGT. V shed 0 bases and J shed 10 bases, with 13 bases lying between them. The CDR3 length is 14 residues. The CDR3 nucleotides are TGTGCCAGCAGTGAAGCGGGGACCTCCTACGAGCAGTTCTTC. Translation gives CASSEAGTSYEQFF.

In its sample, this clonotype ranks as medium-sized (0.01 to 0.1%). This sequence joins TRBV11-2 and TRBJ2-1; no definite D call. The J call may be faulty, since TRBJ2-5 better matches the DNA end. Looked up from germline, CDR1 is SGHAT and CDR2 is FQNNGV. The CDR3 extends over 11 amino acids. The chain's CDR3 is CASTRSGTQYF. CDR3 nucleotides: TGTGCCAGCACCCGGTCTGGGACCCAGTACTTC.

This clonotype was observed a handful of times. V gene TRBV6-5 combines with J gene TRBJ2-5, with 9 bases aligning to TRBD2. The DNA end is a closer match to TRBJ2-7, so the J assignment may be wrong. The CDR3 is made up of 15 amino acids. Germline assignment: CDR1 MNHEY and CDR2 SVGAGI. CDR3 region: CASSYRREGAYEQYF. The CDR3 DNA sequence: TGTGCCAGCAGTTACCGGCGGGAGGGGGCCTACGAGCAGTACTTC.

By share, this clonotype counts as medium-sized (0.01 to 0.1%). This chain links TRBV7-8 with TRBJ2-1; 9 bases agree with TRBD2. The J call could be wrong; TRBJ2-7 is a better fit for the DNA end. Per germline, CDR1 SGHVS and CDR2 FQNEAQ. The CDR3 is 18 residues long. This CDR3 reads CASSLDPSKSGRRREQYF. CDR3 bases: TGTGCCAGCAGCTTAGATCCCAGTAAGAGCGGGAGGCGTAGAGAGCAGTACTTC.

The count of this clonotype is one. The rearrangement links TRBV12-3 or TRBV12-4 to TRBJ2-1; TRBD1 aligns across 8 bases. The J call may be faulty, since TRBJ2-7 better matches the DNA end. This CDR3 comprises 14 residues. CDR3: CASSLDRGVYEQYF. The CDR3 DNA follows: TGTGCCAGCAGTTTAGACAGGGGGGTCTATGAGCAGTACTTC.

This clonotype came up a few times. The chain couples TRBV27 to TRBJ2-1; 10 bases match TRBD1. Judging by the DNA end, TRBJ2-5 fits better; the J call may be wrong. The CDR3 spans 15 residues. Germline CDR1 reads MNHEY; CDR2 reads SMNVEV (reference sequence). In nucleotides, the CDR3 is TGTGCCAGCAGTTTGGGACAGGGGCGGGGGGAGACCCAGTACTTC. Residues: CASSLGQGRGETQYF.

This chain links TRBV6-1 with TRBJ2-4; possible D gene TRBD1, 5 bases. This CDR3 is built from 16 residues. Germline values: CDR1 MNHNS, CDR2 SASEGT. Trimming stripped 6 bases from V and 13 bases from J, with 28 bases between. CDR3 amino acids: CASSELGRSAKNTQYF. The CDR3 DNA reads TGTGCCAGCAGCGAATTGGGGCGGAGCGCCAAAAATACGCAGTACTTC.

This clonotype was detected only a few times. Here the CDR3 reads CASSEGWGTGKQFF. CDR3 nucleotides: TGTGCCAGCAGTGAAGGATGGGGCACCGGTAAGCAGTTTTTT. This chain joins TRBV6-1 and TRBJ2-2; TRBD1 might be the D (5 bases). CDR1 and CDR2 from the germline V gene are MNHNS and SASEGT. Trimming took off 1 base at V and 16 bases at J, with 19 bases between the two ends. The CDR3 consists of 14 residues.

This clonotype was picked up a small number of times. This may stem from a read error, because a much larger clone lies one nucleotide away. V and J are TRBV12-3 or TRBV12-4 and TRBJ2-1; 9 positions agree with TRBD1. J was trimmed by 10 bases and V by 6 bases; bases with no gene match: 22. CDR3 length equals 18 residues. CDR3 nucleotide sequence: TGTGCCAGCAGGCTCCCGGGACAGGGCGCCAGAAGCTCCTACGAGCAGTTCTTC. This codes for CASRLPGQGARSSYEQFF.

This clonotype was seen a few times. The chain carries TRBV14 and TRBJ2-4, with a tentative D call TRBD2 (6 bases). V lost 1 base and J 0 bases, leaving 22 bases between the germline ends. Germline V gene sequence: CDR1 SGHDN, CDR2 FVKESK. The CDR3 totals 20 residues. CDR3 coding DNA: TGTGCCAGCAGCCAAGTTGTTATAGGACTACGGCCCCTAGCCAAAAACATTCAGTACTTC. Encoded protein: CASSQVVIGLRPLAKNIQYF.

Of note for this clonotype: One junction end does not reproduce the germline sequence, and a read error may be involved. The gene calls are TRBV6-1 and TRBJ2-2, with a weak D call TRBD1 (6 bases). Germline V lookup: CDR1 MNHNS, CDR2 SASEGT. This CDR3 contains 14 residues. DNA of the CDR3: TGTGCCAGCAGTGAGGGATGGGGCACAGGGAAGCTGTATTTT. Translation: CASSEGWGTGKLYF.

The chain links TRBV6-1 to TRBJ2-1; the D gene could be TRBD1 or TRBD2 (5 bases each). The end of the DNA fits TRBJ2-7 better, so the J call may be wrong. Per the germline V gene, CDR1 is MNHNS and CDR2 is SASEGT. This CDR3 region has 14 residues. The DNA of the CDR3 is TGTGCCAGCAGTGAGGAGGACACTCGATACGAGCAGTACTTC. Residues: CASSEEDTRYEQYF.

To note about this clonotype: One end of the junction fails to match germline, which may point to a read error. The chain is built from TRBV6-1 and TRBJ2-1; D might be TRBD1 (6 bases). From germline, CDR1 is MNHNS and CDR2 SASEGT. The CDR3 consists of 14 residues. Here the CDR3 reads CASSERGINNEQFF. As DNA, the CDR3 is TGTGCCAGCAGTGAGAGGGGGATAAACAATGAGCAGTTCTTT.

With respect to this clonotype: Its ends do not fully match the called genes, so a read error is possible. The chain has TRBV6-4 and TRBJ2-3; a possible D gene is TRBD2 (6 bases). CDR3 length: 14 residues. The germline CDR1 and CDR2 sequences are MRHNA and SNTAGT. CDR3: CAGSGARGTETQYF. The CDR3 DNA follows: TGTGCGGGCAGTGGGGCGCGGGGCACAGAGACGCAGTATTTT.

On this clonotype itself: Just one base apart from a much larger clone, this may be a read error. In nucleotides, the CDR3 is TGTGCCAGCAGCTTAGCCGGACTAGTCGGGTCGGAGGAGCAGTACTTC. Protein: CASSLAGLVGSEEQYF. The rearrangement joins TRBV7-2 to TRBJ2-1, with 7 bases aligning to TRBD2. The end of the DNA is better explained by TRBJ2-7, so the J call may be wrong. CDR3 length equals 16 residues. CDR1 and CDR2 from the germline V gene are SGHTA and FQGNSA.

The CDR3 coding sequence is TGTGCCAGCACTGGGGCGGTCGGGGATCAAGAGACCCAGTTCTTC. Protein sequence: CASTGAVGDQETQFF. V is TRBV6-1 and J is TRBJ2-1; D may be TRBD1 or TRBD2 (5 bases each). The CDR3 has 15 residues. Deletions cut 7 bases from V and 13 bases from J, with 26 bases between. Per the germline V gene, CDR1 is MNHNS and CDR2 is SASEGT.

This clonotype was counted only a few times. This chain uses TRBV6-1 with TRBJ2-1; D call uncertain. The CDR3 sequence is 12 residues long. Trimming stripped 3 bases from V and 6 bases from J, with 6 bases between. Germline values: CDR1 MNHNS, CDR2 SASEGT. The CDR3 here is CASSEYGNEQFF. In DNA, the CDR3 is TGTGCCAGCAGTGAGTACGGCAATGAGCAGTTCTTC.

This chain joins TRBV7-6 and TRBJ2-2; the D is unclear. Trimming took off 6 bases at V and 6 bases at J, with 8 bases between the two ends. This CDR3 is built from 12 residues. CDR1 and CDR2 from the germline V gene are SGHVS and FNYEAQ. In DNA form, the CDR3 reads TGTGCCAGCAGGCCGAATGCCGGGGAGCTGTTTTTT. Translating it yields CASRPNAGELFF.

V and J are TRBV6-1 and TRBJ2-1; 8 nucleotides match TRBD1. The tail of the sequence fits TRBJ2-7 better, so the J call may be wrong. Germline V gene lookup returns CDR1 MNHNS and CDR2 SASEGT. The CDR3 is made up of 15 amino acids. CDR3 nucleotide sequence: TGTGCCAGCAGTACCGGACAGGGAGTCCCCTACGAGCAGTACTTC. Its translation is CASSTGQGVPYEQYF.

This clonotype has just a few counts. The chain carries TRBV6-1 and TRBJ1-5, with 8 bases that match TRBD1. The CDR3 spans 20 residues. The J segment lost 5 bases and the V segment lost 2 bases, leaving 20 bases of the junction unmatched. Germline V lookup: CDR1 MNHNS, CDR2 SASEGT. CDR3 in DNA: TGTGCCAGCAGTGAATTCCGCAGGACAGGGAGGTTCTTAGGCGATCAGCCCCAGCATTTT. This gives the protein CASSEFRRTGRFLGDQPQHF.

V is TRBV6-5 and J is TRBJ1-1; 7 nucleotides line up with TRBD1. The germline V gene encodes CDR1 MNHEY and CDR2 SVGAGI. V shed 2 bases, J shed 8 bases, and the junction held 2 bases outside the gene matches. This CDR3 comprises 12 residues. The CDR3 DNA is TGTGCCAGCAGTTACGGCAGGGGGGAAGCTTTCTTT. It specifies CASSYGRGEAFF.

In the case of this clonotype: Sequence at one end of the junction differs from germline and may be a read error. The chain joins TRBV6-1 to TRBJ2-3; 7 bases align to TRBD2. The J call may be faulty, since TRBJ2-1 better matches the DNA end. The CDR3 covers 16 residues. Germline loops: CDR1 MNHNS, CDR2 SASEGT. CDR3 DNA: TGTGCCAGCCGTGGCCTCGGGACTATCATCTACAATGCGCAGTTCTTC. Translation: CASRGLGTIIYNAQFF.